Each of the 3 T cell receptor beta chains below was sequenced from the same sample in a study of spatial heterogeneity in lung cancer. Points from the study as a whole: The study found that expanded intratumoral alpha and beta TCR counts tracked tumor mutation counts.

Indicated time point: sample taken at primary tumor resection. No cognate antigen is known for these TCRs. TCRdb independently ran MiXCR on the 5' RACE reads; one entry per CDR3 protein. The sample yields around 95,000 distinct CDR3 sequences, about 4.4% seen once. Sequencing was performed on lung tumor tissue, taken at surgery. The source of these receptors is a male donor with early-stage non-small cell lung cancer.

This clonotype was seen ten or more times. The chain joins TRBV27 to TRBJ2-7, with D possibly matching TRBD1 (5 bases). The CDR3 consists of 16 residues. Germline CDR1 and CDR2: MNHEY and SMNVEV (reference sequence). Deletions cut 6 bases from V and 4 bases from J, with 22 bases between. The CDR3 DNA sequence: TGTGCCAGCAGAGAACGCTGGGGCCAGTTAAGGTACGAGCAGTACTTC. This gives the protein CASRERWGQLRYEQYF.

This clonotype was counted many times. The chain joins TRBV15 to TRBJ2-7, with D uncertain. The CDR3 runs to 13 residues. Trimming left V 0 bases short and J 8 bases short, with 11 bases between. The germline CDR1 and CDR2 sequences are LNHNV and YYDKDF (reference sequence). The CDR3 is CATSREGTNKQYF. CDR3 coding DNA: TGTGCCACCAGCAGAGAGGGCACAAATAAGCAGTACTTC. Full variable domain (outside the CDR3, taken from reference TRBV15 and TRBJ2-7): DAMVIQNPRYQVTQFGKPVTLSCSQTLNHNVMYWYQQKSSQAPKLLFHYYDKDFNNEADTPDNFQSRRPNTSFCFLDIRSPGLGDTAMYLCATSREGTNKQYFGPGTRLTVT.

This clonotype was recorded many times. This chain links TRBV28 with TRBJ1-5; possible D gene TRBD1, 5 bases. The V gene's germline CDR1 is MDHEN and CDR2 SYDVKM. The CDR3 spans 15 residues. Trimming removed 10 bases at V and 4 bases at J, with 20 bases between. The CDR3 sequence: CATLVDKIINQPQHF. The CDR3 coding sequence is TGTGCCACCTTAGTGGACAAAATAATTAATCAGCCCCAGCATTTT.